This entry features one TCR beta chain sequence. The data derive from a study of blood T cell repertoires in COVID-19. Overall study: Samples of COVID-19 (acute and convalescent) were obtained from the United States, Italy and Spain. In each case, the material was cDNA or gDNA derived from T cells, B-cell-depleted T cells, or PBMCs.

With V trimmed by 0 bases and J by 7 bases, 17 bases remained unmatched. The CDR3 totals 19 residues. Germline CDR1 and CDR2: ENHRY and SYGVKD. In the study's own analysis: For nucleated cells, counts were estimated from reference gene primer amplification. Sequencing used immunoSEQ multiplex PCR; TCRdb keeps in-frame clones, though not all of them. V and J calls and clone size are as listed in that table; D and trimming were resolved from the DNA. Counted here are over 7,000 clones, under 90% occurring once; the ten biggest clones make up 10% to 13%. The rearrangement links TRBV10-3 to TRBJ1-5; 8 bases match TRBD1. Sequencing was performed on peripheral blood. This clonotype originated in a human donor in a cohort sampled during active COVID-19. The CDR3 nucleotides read TGTGCCATCAGTGAGTCCCCGGGACAGGACCTTATAGGGGAGCAGCCCCAGCATTTT. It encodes CAISESPGQDLIGEQPQHF.